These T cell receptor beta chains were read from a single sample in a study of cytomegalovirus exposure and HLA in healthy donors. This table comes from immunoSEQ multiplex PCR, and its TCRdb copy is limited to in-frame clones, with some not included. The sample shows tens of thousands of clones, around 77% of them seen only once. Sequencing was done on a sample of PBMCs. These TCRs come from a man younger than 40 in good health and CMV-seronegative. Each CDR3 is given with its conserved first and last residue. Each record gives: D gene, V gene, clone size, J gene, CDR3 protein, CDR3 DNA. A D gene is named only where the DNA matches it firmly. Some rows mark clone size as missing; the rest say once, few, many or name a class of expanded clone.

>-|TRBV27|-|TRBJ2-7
CASSLYGQIGLEQYF
TGTGCCAGCAGTTTGTACGGACAGATAGGTCTCGAGCAGTACTTC
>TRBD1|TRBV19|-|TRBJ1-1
CASSRLRTGVNTEAFF
TGTGCCAGTAGTAGACTGAGAACAGGGGTTAATACTGAAGCTTTCTTT
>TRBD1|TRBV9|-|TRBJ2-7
CASSAQIQGVGEQYF
TGTGCCAGCAGCGCCCAAATCCAGGGGGTAGGCGAGCAGTACTTC
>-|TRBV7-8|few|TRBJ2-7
CASQEGHGYEQYF
TGTGCCAGCCAGGAAGGCCACGGCTACGAGCAGTACTTC
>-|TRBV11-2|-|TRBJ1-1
CASSLGGTNTEAFF
TGTGCCAGCAGCTTAGGCGGAACTAACACTGAAGCTTTCTTT
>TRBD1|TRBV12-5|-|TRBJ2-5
CASGGRDSQTQYF
TGTGCTAGTGGTGGCCGGGACAGTCAGACCCAGTACTTC
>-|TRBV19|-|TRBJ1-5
CASSIMVRADQPQHF
TGTGCCAGTAGTATAATGGTCAGGGCTGATCAGCCCCAGCATTTT
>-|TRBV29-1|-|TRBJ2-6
CSVRRPGANVLTF
TGCAGCGTTAGGAGGCCGGGGGCCAACGTCCTGACTTTC
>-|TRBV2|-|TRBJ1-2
CASIRGQPSYVDGYTF
TGTGCCAGCATTCGAGGACAGCCTTCCTATGTGGATGGCTACACCTTC
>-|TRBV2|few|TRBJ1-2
CATRFFGEASYGYTF
TGTGCCACCCGGTTTTTTGGCGAGGCATCATATGGCTACACCTTC
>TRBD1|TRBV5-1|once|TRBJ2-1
CASSLEGQGGGNVQFF
TGCGCCAGCAGCTTGGAGGGACAGGGGGGAGGCAATGTGCAGTTCTTC
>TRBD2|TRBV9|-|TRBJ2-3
CASSEPTSGGAGTQYF
TGTGCCAGCAGCGAACCTACTAGCGGGGGGGCCGGTACGCAGTATTTT
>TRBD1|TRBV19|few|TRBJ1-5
CASSTRTGRNQPQHF
TGTGCCAGTAGTACCCGGACAGGCCGCAATCAGCCCCAGCATTTT
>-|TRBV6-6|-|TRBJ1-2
CASSYVGTSNYGYTF
TGTGCCAGCAGTTATGTCGGGACATCTAACTATGGCTACACCTTC
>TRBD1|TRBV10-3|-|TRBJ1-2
CAISSGTGGNGYTF
TGTGCCATCAGTTCCGGGACAGGGGGCAATGGCTACACCTTC
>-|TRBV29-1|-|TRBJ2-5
CSVARSGKTQYF
TGCAGCGTTGCCCGGTCGGGGAAGACCCAGTACTTC
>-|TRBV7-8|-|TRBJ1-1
CASSPQKKNTEAFF
TGTGCCAGCAGCCCCCAGAAAAAAAACACTGAAGCTTTCTTT
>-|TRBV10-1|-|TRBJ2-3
CASSESRGGHTDTQYF
TGCGCCAGCAGTGAGTCTCGCGGCGGGCACACAGATACGCAGTATTTT
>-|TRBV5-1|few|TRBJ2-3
CASSLEDRPSTDTQYF
TGCGCCAGCAGCTTGGAGGACAGACCTAGCACAGATACGCAGTATTTT
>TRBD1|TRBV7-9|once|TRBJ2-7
CASSPGTGFYEQYF
TGTGCCAGCAGCCCCGGGACAGGGTTCTACGAGCAGTACTTC
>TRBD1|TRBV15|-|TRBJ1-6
CATSETRDRSVPLHF
TGTGCCACCAGCGAGACCCGGGACAGGTCTGTACCCCTCCACTTT
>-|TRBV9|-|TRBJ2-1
CASSVASGMGEQFF
TGTGCCAGCAGCGTAGCTTCGGGAATGGGTGAGCAGTTCTTC
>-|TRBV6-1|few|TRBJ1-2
CASTPSGANNYGYTF
TGTGCCAGCACCCCCTCGGGAGCTAATAACTATGGCTACACCTTC
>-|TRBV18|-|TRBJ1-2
CASSGPNYGYTF
TGTGCCAGCTCGGGCCCAAACTATGGCTACACCTTC
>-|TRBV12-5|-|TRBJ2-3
CASGLAPVDKPSTDTQYF
TGTGCTAGTGGTTTGGCCCCGGTGGACAAACCAAGCACAGATACGCAGTATTTT
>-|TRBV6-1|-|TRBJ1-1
CASSEVRTEAFF
TGTGCCAGCAGTGAAGTGAGGACTGAAGCTTTCTTT
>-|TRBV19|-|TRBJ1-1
CASSILDTSNTEAFF
TGTGCCAGTAGTATCTTAGACACTTCGAACACTGAAGCTTTCTTT
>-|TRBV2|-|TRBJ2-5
CASSLPSKETQYF
TGTGCCAGCTCCTTACCCAGTAAAGAGACCCAGTACTTC
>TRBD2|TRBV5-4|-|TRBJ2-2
CASSLWGSGGTGELFF
TGTGCCAGCAGCTTATGGGGTAGCGGGGGGACCGGGGAGCTGTTTTTT
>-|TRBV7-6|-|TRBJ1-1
CASSPWGGSTEAFF
TGTGCCAGCAGCCCCTGGGGGGGCTCGACTGAAGCTTTCTTT
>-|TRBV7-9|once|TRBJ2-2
CASRLRTGELFF
TGTGCCAGCAGACTACGCACCGGGGAGCTGTTTTTT
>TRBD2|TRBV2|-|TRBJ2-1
CASIWASGRNEQFF
TGTGCCAGCATATGGGCTAGCGGGCGAAATGAGCAGTTCTTC